This TCR beta chain was documented in a study of blood T cell repertoires in COVID-19. The CDR3 is 13 residues long. Trimming cost V 6 bases and J 5 bases, with 11 bases left between them. Germline lookup yields CDR1 SGHTA and CDR2 FQGNSA. TCRdb's copy holds only in-frame clones and misses some; the assay was immunoSEQ multiplex PCR. The profile shows 350,000 to 450,000 clones, about nine tenths of them singletons. The specimen was PBMCs or T cells enriched from blood (not recorded which). The clonotype was recovered from a woman between 40 and 50 years old who had been exposed to COVID-19. The gene calls are TRBV7-2 and TRBJ1-5, with a weak D call TRBD1 (5 bases). The CDR3 DNA follows: TGTGCCAGCAGTTTCAGGGCTTATCAGCCCCAGCATTTT. Translation gives CASSFRAYQPQHF.